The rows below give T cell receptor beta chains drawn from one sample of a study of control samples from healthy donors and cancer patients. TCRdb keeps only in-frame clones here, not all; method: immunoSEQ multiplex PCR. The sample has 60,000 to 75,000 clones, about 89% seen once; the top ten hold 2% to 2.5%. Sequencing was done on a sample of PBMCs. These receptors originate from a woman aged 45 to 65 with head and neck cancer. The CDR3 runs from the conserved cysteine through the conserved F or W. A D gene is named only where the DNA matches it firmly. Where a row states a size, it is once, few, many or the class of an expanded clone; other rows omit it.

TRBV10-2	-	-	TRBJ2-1	TGCGCCAGCAGTGAAGGGCAGGGTCAGTTCTTC	CASSEGQGQFF
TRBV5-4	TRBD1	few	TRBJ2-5	TGTGCCAGCAGCTTCCCGGGACAGGGGTACCAAGAGACCCAGTACTTC	CASSFPGQGYQETQYF
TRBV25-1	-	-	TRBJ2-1	TGTGCCAGCCACCGCATCGGTGGGGAGCAGTTCTTC	CASHRIGGEQFF
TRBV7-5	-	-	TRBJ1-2	TGTGTCAGAACCCAACTTCCGGGACCATCTAACTATGGCTACACCTTC	CVRTQLPGPSNYGYTF
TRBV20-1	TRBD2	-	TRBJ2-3	TGCAGTGCTAGTGGCGGACTAGCGGGGGGCACAGATACGCAGTATTTT	CSASGGLAGGTDTQYF
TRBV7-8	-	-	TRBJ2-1	TGTGCCAGCAGCCGCCGGGATTCTGAGCAGTTCTTC	CASSRRDSEQFF
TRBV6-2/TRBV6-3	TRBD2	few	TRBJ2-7	TGTGCCAGCAGTGGTCTAGCGGGGGGGCCTGGCTACGAGCAGTACTTC	CASSGLAGGPGYEQYF
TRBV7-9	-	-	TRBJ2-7	TGTGCCAGCAGCTTCAAGGACGAATCAGGCGCTTGGGAGCAGTACTTC	CASSFKDESGAWEQYF
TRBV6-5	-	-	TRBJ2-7	TGTGCCAGCAGGCGAGATACTTACGAGCAGTACTTC	CASRRDTYEQYF
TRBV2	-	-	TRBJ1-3	TGTGCCAGCGAGTATGGGGCGAGCTCTGGAAACACCATATATTTT	CASEYGASSGNTIYF
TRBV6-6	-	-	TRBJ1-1	TGTGCCAGCAGTTACACCGGTTGGGGACGGAACACTGAAGCTTTCTTT	CASSYTGWGRNTEAFF
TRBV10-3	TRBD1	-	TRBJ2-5	TGTGCCATCAGTGAGGAGGATTCCGGGACAGGGAGGCGACAAGAGACCCAGTACTTC	CAISEEDSGTGRRQETQYF
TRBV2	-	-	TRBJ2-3	TGTGCCAGCAGGACCCTCTGGGGAACAGATACGCAGTATTTT	CASRTLWGTDTQYF
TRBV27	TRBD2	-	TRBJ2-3	TGTGCCAGCAGTCCCATTACTAGCGGGGGGGAGGGGGCGCAGTATTTT	CASSPITSGGEGAQYF
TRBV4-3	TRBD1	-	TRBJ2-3	TGCGCCAGCAGCCTTGGGACAGGGAGGACAGATACGCAGTATTTT	CASSLGTGRTDTQYF
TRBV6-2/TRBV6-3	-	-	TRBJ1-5	TGTGCCAGCAGCAGACTGGACACCCCGGATCAGCCCCAGCATTTT	CASSRLDTPDQPQHF
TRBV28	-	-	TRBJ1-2	TGTGCCAGCCGGGACCGCACCTCGGAGGGCTTC	CASRDRTSEGF
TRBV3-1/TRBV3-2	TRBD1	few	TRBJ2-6	TGTGCCAGCAGCCAACATCCGGGACAGAGCTCTGGGGCCAACGTCCTGACTTTC	CASSQHPGQSSGANVLTF
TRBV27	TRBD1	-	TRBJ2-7	TGTGCCAGCAGTCTCCGGGACAGAGACTACGAGCAGTACTTC	CASSLRDRDYEQYF
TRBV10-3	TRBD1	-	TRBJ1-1	TGTGCCATCAGTGAATCCCCGACAGGGTATGGCACTGAAGCTTTCTTT	CAISESPTGYGTEAFF
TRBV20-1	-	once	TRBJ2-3	TGCAGTGGGCCATCAGGAGATACGCAGTATTTT	CSGPSGDTQYF
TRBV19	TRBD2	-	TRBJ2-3	TGTGCCAGTAGTGTCCCTAGCGGGGGAGCAGATACGCAGTATTTT	CASSVPSGGADTQYF
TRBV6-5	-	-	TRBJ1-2	TGTGCCAGCAGTTCCGCAGGGTCTGGCTACACCTTC	CASSSAGSGYTF
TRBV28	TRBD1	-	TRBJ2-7	TGTGCCAGCAGCTCGGGACAGGGCTACGAGCAGTACTTC	CASSSGQGYEQYF
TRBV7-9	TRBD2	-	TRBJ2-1	TGTGCCAGCAGCTTAGAGTTGGCTAGCGGGGGCCTCAATGAGCAGTTCTTC	CASSLELASGGLNEQFF
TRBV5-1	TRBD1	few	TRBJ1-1	TGCGCCAGCAGCACCGGGACAGGGGGCACTGAAGCTTTCTTT	CASSTGTGGTEAFF
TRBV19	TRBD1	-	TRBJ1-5	TGTGCCAGTAGTTTTCGGACAGGGCTGACCGGCAATCAGCCCCAGCATTTT	CASSFRTGLTGNQPQHF
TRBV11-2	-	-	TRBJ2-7	TGTGCCAGCAGCTTAGCTCAGGGGGGGGCCTACGAGCAGTACTTC	CASSLAQGGAYEQYF
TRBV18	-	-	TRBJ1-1	TGTGCCAGCTCAACAGACTTGAACACTGAAGCTTTCTTT	CASSTDLNTEAFF
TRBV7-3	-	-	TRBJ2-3	TGTGCCAGCAGCCCCCGTCCTGTACGGGACACAGATACGCAGTATTTT	CASSPRPVRDTDTQYF
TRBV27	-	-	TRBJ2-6	TGTGCCAGCAGTTTAAGCTTCTCTGGGGCCAACGTCCTGACTTTC	CASSLSFSGANVLTF
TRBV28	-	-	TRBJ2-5	TGTGCCAGCAGTGTATTCCAGGGGAGTGGGGAGACCCAGTACTTC	CASSVFQGSGETQYF
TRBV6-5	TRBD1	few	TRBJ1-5	TGTGCCAGCAGGGGACAGGGCGGCAATCAGCCCCAGCATTTT	CASRGQGGNQPQHF
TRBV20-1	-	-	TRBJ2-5	TGCAGTGCTAGGAGCGAGACCCAGTACTTC	CSARSETQYF
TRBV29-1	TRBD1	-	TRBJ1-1	TGCAGCGTTGGAGACAGGGCGAACACTGAAGCTTTCTTT	CSVGDRANTEAFF
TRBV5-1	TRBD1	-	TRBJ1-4	TGCGCCAGCAGCAGTGGACAGGACTTTAATGAAAAACTGTTTTTT	CASSSGQDFNEKLFF
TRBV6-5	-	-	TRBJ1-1	TGTGCCAGCAGTTATAGGCGTACGATGAACACTGAAGCTTTCTTT	CASSYRRTMNTEAFF
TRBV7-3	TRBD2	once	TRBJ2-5	TGTGCCAGCAGCCCAAACCAACGGACTAGCGGGGGAGAGACCCAGTACTTC	CASSPNQRTSGGETQYF
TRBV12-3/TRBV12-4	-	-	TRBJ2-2	TGCGCGACAGCTAACACCGGGGAGCTGTTTTTT	CATANTGELFF
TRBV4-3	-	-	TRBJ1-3	TGCGCCAGCAGCCAAGCCAGGAATGGAAACACCATATATTTT	CASSQARNGNTIYF
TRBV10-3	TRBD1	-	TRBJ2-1	TGTGCCATCAGCAGGGACAGGGAGGTCAATGAGCAGTTCTTC	CAISRDREVNEQFF
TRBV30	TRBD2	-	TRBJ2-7	TGTGCCTGGGGGGGGCGGAAGCGGGGGGGCTCTTACGAGCAGTACTTC	CAWGGRKRGGSYEQYF
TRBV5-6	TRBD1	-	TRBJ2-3	TGTGCCAGCAGCGTGTACAGGGGCCCCAGCACAGATACGCAGTATTTT	CASSVYRGPSTDTQYF
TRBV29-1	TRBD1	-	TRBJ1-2	TGCAGCGTTAAGCCTTCCGGGACAGGCTATGAATGGTTC	CSVKPSGTGYEWF
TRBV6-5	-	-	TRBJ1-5	TGTGCCAGCAGTTACGTGGGGAGCAATCAGCCCCAGCATTTT	CASSYVGSNQPQHF
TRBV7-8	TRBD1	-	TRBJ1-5	TGTGCCAGCAGCTTTCTAGTGACAGGGGAACCCCAGCATTTT	CASSFLVTGEPQHF
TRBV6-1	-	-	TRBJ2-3	TGTGCCAGCAGTGAAGGCGACTCTCTAACGCAGTATTTT	CASSEGDSLTQYF
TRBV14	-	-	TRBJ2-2	TGTGCCAGCAGCCAAGGGGCGAACACCGGGGAGCTGTTTTTT	CASSQGANTGELFF
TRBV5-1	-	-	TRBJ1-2	TGCGCCAGCAGCCCTGAAGGCGAGATTCACTATGGCTACACCTTC	CASSPEGEIHYGYTF